The clone carrying this T cell receptor beta chain was seen many times. The entry originates in a study of identical twins. A universal primer site came from template switching; cDNA carried unique molecular identifiers. From the 5' RACE reads, TCRdb called clonotypes with MiXCR, one entry per CDR3 protein. The sample carries hundreds of thousands of distinct CDR3 sequences, less than 9.5% recorded once. This receptor was taken from a woman in her late teens or twenties in good health. The sample comprised memory (CD45RO+) T cells sorted from blood.

This CDR3 is CASAQGSMNTEAFF. CDR3 nucleotides: TGCGCCAGCGCTCAGGGCTCCATGAACACTGAAGCTTTCTTT. The rearrangement joins TRBV5-1 to TRBJ1-1, with a possible D match to TRBD1 (5 bases). Trimming removed 7 bases from V and 0 bases from J, with 13 bases in between. In germline, CDR1 is SGHRS, CDR2 YFSETQ. The length of the CDR3 is 14 residues.